These 22 T cell receptor beta chains share one sample of origin, sequenced in a study of cytomegalovirus exposure and HLA in healthy donors. It was with 60 Vbeta and 13 Jbeta primers that the PCR ran. The table came from immunoSEQ multiplex PCR; TCRdb's copy has only in-frame clones and leaves some out. The table shows more than 80,000 clones, with about four fifths occurring only once. The sample was PBMCs. The receptors derive from a woman in her 70s in good health and CMV-seropositive.

V and J are TRBV2 and TRBJ1-4; 11 bases align to TRBD1. J gave up 7 bases and V 8 bases, and 6 bases lay outside the gene matches. The CDR3 totals 14 residues. Per the germline V gene, CDR1 is SNHLY and CDR2 is FYNNEI. The CDR3 DNA reads TGTGCCAGCCTGCCCGGGACAGGGGGTGAAAAACTGTTTTTT. It encodes CASLPGTGGEKLFF.

The chain carries TRBV10-1 and TRBJ1-6, with D perhaps matching TRBD1 (5 bases). The germline V gene has CDR1 WNHNN and CDR2 SYGVQD (reference sequence). V lost 6 bases and J lost 8, with 11 bases in between. The CDR3 sequence is 13 residues long. The CDR3 is CASSRVADSPLHF. In DNA, the CDR3 is TGCGCCAGCAGCAGGGTTGCGGATTCACCCCTCCACTTT.

The J gene is TRBJ2-4, the V gene TRBV28; D gene ambiguous. Per the germline V gene, CDR1 is MDHEN and CDR2 is SYDVKM. The CDR3 runs 16 residues. Trimming left V 4 bases short and J 6 bases short, with 19 bases between. In DNA, the CDR3 is TGTGCCAGCAGTTCCCCTCGTCGATGGGCTTTAAACATTCAGTACTTC. Its translation is CASSSPRRWALNIQYF.

This chain links TRBV7-2 with TRBJ2-7, with 7 bases identical to TRBD2. This CDR3 is built from 15 residues. V lost 5 bases to trimming and J lost 4 bases; unmatched junction nucleotides: 11. Germline lookup yields CDR1 SGHTA and CDR2 FQGNSA. The DNA of the CDR3 is TGTGCCAGCAGCCCGGGGGGAGGGAGGACGTACGAGCAGTACTTC. Protein product: CASSPGGGRTYEQYF.

The chain uses TRBV7-3 and TRBJ2-5; 9 positions match TRBD1. Trimming at V came to 5 bases and at J to 5 bases, leaving 3 bases not matched to a gene. The germline V gene has CDR1 SGHTA and CDR2 FQGTGA. This CDR3 region has 13 residues. CDR3 sequence reads: CASSQTGGETQYF. Written as DNA, the CDR3 is TGTGCCAGCAGCCAGACAGGGGGGGAGACCCAGTACTTC.

The table lists this clone with a few counts. The chain is built from TRBV10-3 and TRBJ1-1; 8 nucleotides align to TRBD1. Germline loops: CDR1 ENHRY, CDR2 SYGVKD. V trimming: 7 bases; J trimming: 4 bases; junction bases outside the gene matches: 8. The CDR3 sequence is 14 residues long. As DNA, the CDR3 is TGTGCCATCACTCAGACAGGGGAAAGCACTGAAGCTTTCTTT. Protein: CAITQTGESTEAFF.

The chain couples TRBV5-6 to TRBJ1-5; D is ambiguous. CDR1 is SGHDT, CDR2 YYEEEE, per germline. V was clipped by 1 base and J by 4 bases, with 3 bases between them. The CDR3 has 12 amino acids. The CDR3 DNA follows: TGTGCCAGCAGCTTGCCTAATCAGCCCCAGCATTTT. Its protein product is CASSLPNQPQHF.

This clone has a handful of counts. V gene TRBV19 combines with J gene TRBJ1-6, with TRBD1 identical over 9 bases. V gave up 4 bases and J gave up 6 bases; unmatched junction bases: 4. The CDR3 runs to 15 residues. In germline, CDR1 is LNHDA, CDR2 SQIVND (reference sequence). The CDR3 DNA reads TGTGCCAGTAGTAGCCGGACAGGGGCTAATTCACCCCTCCACTTT. It is translated as CASSSRTGANSPLHF. The whole variable domain, remainder taken from reference TRBV19 and TRBJ1-6, is DGGITQSPKYLFRKEGQNVTLSCEQNLNHDAMYWYRQDPGQGLRLIYYSQIVNDFQKGDIAEGYSVSREKKESFPLTVTSAQKNPTAFYLCASSSRTGANSPLHFGNGTRLTVT.

The genes are TRBV28 and TRBJ1-5; the D is unclear. Deletions cut 1 base from V and 4 bases from J, with 14 bases between. The CDR3 contains 16 residues. The germline V gene encodes CDR1 MDHEN and CDR2 SYDVKM. The CDR3 sequence is CASSLFAQATNQPQHF. The CDR3 nucleotides read TGTGCCAGCAGTTTATTTGCGCAGGCTACTAATCAGCCCCAGCATTTT.

The chain is built from TRBV11-2 and TRBJ2-7; D possibly corresponds to TRBD1 (5 bases). The V gene lost 0 bases and the J gene lost 6 bases, with 12 bases spanning the gap. In germline, CDR1 is SGHAT, CDR2 FQNNGV. The CDR3 spans 14 residues. The CDR3 region is CASSLEGARGEQYF. For the CDR3, the DNA is TGTGCCAGCAGCTTAGAAGGGGCTCGCGGCGAGCAGTACTTC. The complete variable domain, with remaining parts taken from reference TRBV11-2 and TRBJ2-7, reads EAGVAQSPRYKIIEKRQSVAFWCNPISGHATLYWYQQILGQGPKLLIQFQNNGVVDDSQLPKDRFSAERLKGVDSTLKIQPAKLEDSAVYLCASSLEGARGEQYFGPGTRLTVT.

The chain carries TRBV6-5 and TRBJ2-5; TRBD1 matches 8 bases. The assigned J gene may be wrong: the sequence end matches TRBJ2-7 better. The CDR3 is 15 residues long. Germline V gives CDR1 MNHEY, CDR2 SVGAGI. The CDR3 sequence is CASSRTGSSSYEQYF. CDR3 DNA: TGTGCCAGCAGTCGGACAGGGTCTAGCTCCTACGAGCAGTACTTC.

CDR3 nucleotide sequence: TGTGCCAGCAGCGTAGGTGGCGGAGGTGGGAACACTGAAGCTTTCTTT. As protein: CASSVGGGGGNTEAFF. The V gene is TRBV9, the J gene TRBJ1-1; D is uncertain. Germline V gives CDR1 SGDLS, CDR2 YYNGEE. Trimming left V 0 bases short and J 1 base short, with 13 bases between. The CDR3 is made up of 16 amino acids.

This chain links TRBV28 with TRBJ1-4; 9 bases map to TRBD1. CDR3 length: 15 amino acids. V shed 7 bases and J 7 bases; nucleotides not matched to a gene: 10. CDR1 and CDR2 from the germline V gene are MDHEN and SYDVKM. CDR3 in DNA: TGTGCCAGCACCATTTCGGGACAGGGTTTTGAAAAACTGTTTTTT. The encoded protein is CASTISGQGFEKLFF.

This clone appeared a single time. V is TRBV2 and J is TRBJ2-5; D possibly corresponds to TRBD1 (6 bases). The CDR3 runs to 14 residues. The germline V gene encodes CDR1 SNHLY and CDR2 FYNNEI. With 3 bases removed from V and 4 bases from J, the gap between germline ends came to 12 bases. CDR3 sequence: CASSDGGEAETQYF. The CDR3, as DNA: TGTGCCAGCAGTGATGGGGGCGAGGCAGAGACCCAGTACTTC. The complete variable domain, with remaining parts taken from reference TRBV2 and TRBJ2-5, reads EPEVTQTPSHQVTQMGQEVILRCVPISNHLYFYWYRQILGQKVEFLVSFYNNEISEKSEIFDDQFSVERPDGSNFTLKIRSTKLEDSAMYFCASSDGGEAETQYFGPGTRLLVL.

The chain employs TRBV6-5 and TRBJ2-5; 7 bases match TRBD1. Near its end, the DNA agrees better with TRBJ2-7, so the J call may be wrong. The CDR3 length is 15 residues. Per the germline V gene, CDR1 is MNHEY and CDR2 is SVGAGI. The CDR3 nucleotides read TGTGCCAGCAGAACTAGACAGGGAAAGAGCTACGAGCAGTACTTC. It yields the protein CASRTRQGKSYEQYF.

The J gene is TRBJ2-3, the V gene TRBV18; 7 nucleotides match TRBD2. The CDR3 contains 14 residues. Germline V gene lookup returns CDR1 KGHSH and CDR2 LQKENI. The J segment lost 9 bases and the V segment lost 0 bases, leaving 6 bases of the junction unmatched. The CDR3, as DNA: TGTGCCAGCTCACCACCGCCGGGAGGTGACACGCAGTATTTT. Translated, it gives CASSPPPGGDTQYF.

The CDR3 sequence: CASSLAGGRYNEQFF. The CDR3 coding sequence is TGCGCCAGCAGCTTGGCGGGGGGACGATACAATGAGCAGTTCTTC. The J gene is TRBJ2-1, the V gene TRBV5-1; 7 nucleotides match TRBD2. This CDR3 comprises 15 residues. Germline-derived CDR1 and CDR2 are SGHRS and YFSETQ. J lost 4 bases, V lost 0 bases, and 4 bases had no gene match.

This clone was observed a handful of times. The rearrangement uses TRBV28 and TRBJ2-3; 11 bases match TRBD2. The V and J ends lost 5 bases and 0 bases, in that order; junction bases with no gene match: 13. Germline CDR1 is MDHEN and CDR2 is SYDVKM. CDR3 length: 19 residues. The CDR3, as DNA: TGTGCCAGCAGTCAAATAACTAGCGGGAGATATTCTAGCACAGATACGCAGTATTTT. This codes for CASSQITSGRYSSTDTQYF.

This clone was found a few times. This rearrangement joins TRBV7-9 to TRBJ1-3; D remains unclear. Trimming left V 0 bases short and J 0 bases short, with 6 bases between. The CDR3 runs 15 residues. Germline CDR1 is SEHNR and CDR2 is FQNEAQ (reference sequence). DNA of the CDR3: TGTGCCAGCAGCTTAGCCCGGAGCTCTGGAAACACCATATATTTT. This encodes CASSLARSSGNTIYF.

The chain couples TRBV5-5 to TRBJ1-5; 7 bases match TRBD1. CDR3 length: 17 residues. V was clipped by 4 bases and J by 1 base; unmatched bases: 11. Germline values: CDR1 SGHKS, CDR2 YYEKEE (reference sequence). The CDR3 DNA follows: TGTGCCAGCAGCGCCGCGCGACAGGGCGTCAGCAATCAGCCCCAGCATTTT. Amino acids: CASSAARQGVSNQPQHF.

CDR3 sequence reads: CAISESARGETQYF. The CDR3 coding sequence is TGTGCCATCAGTGAGTCGGCCAGGGGAGAGACCCAGTACTTC. V is TRBV10-3 and J is TRBJ2-5; maybe TRBD1 (6 bases). Germline values: CDR1 ENHRY, CDR2 SYGVKD. This CDR3 has 14 residues. The germline V and J ends were trimmed by 0 bases and 4 bases, with 9 bases remaining between them.

This clone was seen more than once but under ten times. The V gene is TRBV19, the J gene TRBJ2-6, with 10 bases aligning to TRBD2. The J segment lost 3 bases and the V segment lost 7 bases, leaving 9 bases of the junction unmatched. There are 17 residues in the CDR3. Germline V CDR1 and CDR2: LNHDA, SQIVND (reference sequence). Here the CDR3 DNA reads TGTGCCAGTACCCCTAGCGGGAGAAAGGGTGGGGCCAACGTCCTGACTTTC. This gives the protein CASTPSGRKGGANVLTF.